These T cell receptor beta chains were read from a single sample in a study of blood T cell repertoires in COVID-19. The protocol was immunoSEQ multiplex PCR, while the TCRdb copy is restricted to in-frame clones and leaves out a portion. The data contain around 170,000 clones, approximately 88% of them seen just once; the ten biggest clones take up 13% to 15%. Sequencing was carried out using peripheral blood. The source is a man between 18 and 35 years old with active or convalescent COVID-19. CDR3s leave out the opening cysteine and the closing phenylalanine or tryptophan.

j_call,v_call,cdr3_aa
TRBJ1-4,TRBV19,ASSFITGRNEKLF
TRBJ1-1,TRBV3-1/TRBV3-2,ASSQGWLQRDTEAF
TRBJ2-3,TRBV5-3,ARSSSGAGGPTDTQY
TRBJ2-7,TRBV5-1,ASSRRENYEQY
TRBJ2-3,TRBV7-9,ASSLGTGVDTQY
TRBJ1-6,TRBV5-1,ASSLGTVGSPLH
TRBJ1-2,TRBV18,ASSPLDREYGYT
TRBJ2-5,TRBV2,ASRSSRGRVETQY
TRBJ2-1,TRBV28,ASSLTSGSVEQF
TRBJ2-7,TRBV7-8,ASSLANYEQY
TRBJ2-7,TRBV19,ASSMALVTSGSYEQY
TRBJ1-1,TRBV30,AWRAGTVNTEAF
TRBJ2-7,TRBV5-8,ASSSGTATYEQY
TRBJ1-4,TRBV4-2,ASSQEGTGNEKLF
TRBJ2-7,TRBV7-8,ASSLQAGAGSYEQY
TRBJ2-2,TRBV7-7,ASSLHRNTGELF
TRBJ1-1,TRBV6-5,ASIGMMNTEAF
TRBJ1-5,TRBV27,ASSYRAGVQPQH
TRBJ1-5,TRBV28,ASSFLGRRSNQPQH
TRBJ2-3,TRBV11-2,ASSLGRGYTSTDTQY
TRBJ2-7,TRBV19,ASSPRGSYEQY
TRBJ2-3,TRBV2,ASRTRGLAGLDTQY
TRBJ1-2,TRBV7-9,ASSLGSLQGRPSYGYT
TRBJ1-3,TRBV6-2/TRBV6-3,ASSLQGNPSGNTIY
TRBJ2-3,TRBV19,ASSPPGRDGTDTQY
TRBJ1-1,TRBV6-5,ASTLTGDTEAF
TRBJ2-3,TRBV3-1/TRBV3-2,ASSQTSLTDTQY
TRBJ2-3,TRBV5-1,ASSLIAQSTDTQY
TRBJ1-2,TRBV5-1,ASSLAEGRANYGYT
TRBJ2-1,TRBV18,ASSPRVQGYNEQF
TRBJ1-2,TRBV7-9,ASSLDLGVYGYT
TRBJ2-3,TRBV9,ASTRRGGADTQY
TRBJ1-5,TRBV6-1,ASSALTGYSNQPQH
TRBJ1-1,TRBV4-2,ASSQVPGDTEAF
TRBJ2-1,TRBV5-1,ASSLELAGSYNEQF
TRBJ2-1,TRBV5-6,ASSFSGTGQNEQF
TRBJ2-5,TRBV7-2,ASSSGTRAPRETQY
TRBJ2-1,TRBV30,ACNSGRIVAGNEQF
TRBJ1-5,TRBV29-1,SVVLGQGEQPQH
TRBJ1-6,TRBV6-1,ASSEPGDNSPLH